This TCR beta chain emerged from a study of CD8+CD57+ T cells in acquired aplastic anemia. Germline V CDR1 and CDR2: SGHAT, FQDESV (reference sequence). V shed 1 base and J 7 bases; nucleotides not matched to a gene: 0. CDR3 size: 14 residues. Regarding this clonotype: No antigen is known for it.

Profiling that covered TCR beta VDJ and CDR3 relied on genomic DNA as its template. TCRdb analysed the reads with MiXCR anew, one entry per CDR3 protein. Among roughly 51,000 distinct CDR3 sequences listed, approximately 72% were seen once. General study results and limits: No significant patient-versus-control difference appeared in CD8+ Simpson's diversity.

V and J are TRBV11-1 and TRBJ2-1, with 11 bases that match TRBD2. Material for sequencing was sorted CD4+, CD8+, or CD8+CD57+ T cells (not recorded which) from PBMCs. The sequence derives from a human donor in good health, serving as a control. For the CDR3, the DNA is TGTGCCAGCAGCTTAGTAGCGGGGGGGAATGAGCAGTTCTTC. Translated: CASSLVAGGNEQFF.